The clone carrying this TCR beta chain was found once. The data stem from a study of blood T cell repertoires in COVID-19. The CDR3 loop spans 13 amino acids. Germline CDR1 MNHEY, CDR2 SVGAGI. Trimming stripped 8 bases from V and 7 bases from J, with 14 bases between. Sequencing used immunoSEQ multiplex PCR; TCRdb keeps in-frame clones, though not all of them. The data hold about 180,000 clones, with 88% observed a single time. The sequenced material came from peripheral blood. The clonotype was recovered from a woman aged 30 to 39 with acute or convalescent COVID-19. The chain employs TRBV6-5 and TRBJ2-2; D is undetermined. DNA of the CDR3: TGTGCCAGCTCCCCCTATTTAAACGGGGAGCTGTTTTTT. Encoded protein: CASSPYLNGELFF.